This passage covers 20 T cell receptor beta chains from one sample sequenced in a study of blood T cell repertoires in COVID-19. Libraries were prepared by immunoSEQ multiplex PCR; TCRdb keeps only in-frame clonotypes and omits some of them. The profile shows about 260,000 clones, about 90% of them singletons. Sequencing was done on a sample of peripheral blood. The receptors here all came from a woman aged 70-85 years with COVID-19, enrolled during active disease.

This sequence joins TRBV4-3 and TRBJ2-7; TRBD1 aligns across 7 bases. The CDR3 is made up of 13 amino acids. Per the germline V gene, CDR1 is LGHNA and CDR2 is YSLEER. Losses at the gene ends were 3 bases for V and 3 bases for J; bases not matched to a gene: 2. The CDR3 loop is CASSQHRGYEQYF. The CDR3 coding sequence is TGCGCCAGCAGCCAGCACAGGGGCTACGAGCAGTACTTC.

The chain uses TRBV12-3 or TRBV12-4 and TRBJ1-3; D call uncertain. This CDR3 contains 13 residues. Trimming took off 7 bases at V and 7 bases at J, with 14 bases between the two ends. The CDR3 loop is CASNPYLVNTIYF. The CDR3 DNA reads TGTGCCAGCAACCCCTATTTGGTGAACACCATATATTTT.

As regards this clone: Other DNA sequences in this specimen translate into the identical CDR3. The J gene is TRBJ2-1, the V gene TRBV6-5, with a tentative D call TRBD2 (5 bases). The CDR3 is 13 amino acids. Per the germline V gene, CDR1 is MNHEY and CDR2 is SVGAGI. Trimming removed 0 bases at V and 8 bases at J, with 8 bases between. This CDR3 is CASSYSRVYEQFF. The CDR3 DNA reads TGTGCCAGCAGTTACTCGAGGGTTTATGAGCAGTTCTTC.

CDR3: CAIKRGGLYNEQFF. The CDR3 DNA reads as TGTGCCATCAAAAGAGGGGGATTATACAATGAGCAGTTCTTC. J is TRBJ2-1 and V is TRBV28, with D tentatively TRBD1 (6 bases). The V and J ends lost 10 bases and 4 bases respectively, with 17 bases between them. CDR1 is MDHEN and CDR2 is SYDVKM in the germline V gene. This CDR3 has 14 amino acids.

This chain joins TRBV7-9 and TRBJ1-1; TRBD1 matches 8 bases. There are 16 residues in the CDR3. Germline CDR1 reads SEHNR; CDR2 reads FQNEAQ (reference sequence). V lost 5 bases and J lost 3; bases outside the gene matches: 11. The CDR3 spells CASSPPRGQGDTEAFF. Here the CDR3 DNA reads TGTGCCAGCAGCCCCCCCAGGGGGCAAGGGGACACTGAAGCTTTCTTT.

The chain recombines TRBV19 with TRBJ1-5; D might be TRBD1 (5 bases). Germline lookup yields CDR1 LNHDA and CDR2 SQIVND (reference sequence). V lost 5 bases, J lost 5 bases, and 7 bases lay in between. The CDR3 contains 12 residues. This CDR3 is CASSDSDQPQHF. The CDR3 DNA sequence: TGTGCCAGTAGTGACAGTGATCAGCCCCAGCATTTT.

The rearrangement joins TRBV5-1 to TRBJ2-7; 9 positions agree with TRBD1. Germline V gene data show CDR1 as SGHRS and CDR2 as YFSETQ. The CDR3 sequence is 14 residues long. J lost 5 bases, V lost 4 bases, and 7 bases had no gene match. CDR3 coding DNA: TGCGCCAGCAGCCCGGGACAGGGAGGGAACGAGCAGTACTTC. Its protein is CASSPGQGGNEQYF.

This sequence joins TRBV30 and TRBJ1-2; D is ambiguous. V was shortened by 4 bases and J by 0 bases, with 21 bases between the two germline ends. The CDR3 runs 17 residues. Germline V gene lookup returns CDR1 GTSNPN and CDR2 SVGIG (reference sequence). The CDR3 DNA is TGTGCCTGGATCAGTGGCGGCGAGTCCTTCGCTAACTATGGCTACACCTTC. This codes for CAWISGGESFANYGYTF.

V is TRBV7-9 and J is TRBJ2-2; 9 bases fit TRBD2. The CDR3 loop spans 16 amino acids. Trimming took 1 base from V and 2 from J; bases not matched to a gene: 2. CDR1 and CDR2 (germline): SEHNR, FQNEAQ (reference sequence). CDR3 residues: CASSLGLADNTGELFF. The CDR3, as DNA: TGTGCCAGCAGCTTAGGACTAGCGGACAACACCGGGGAGCTGTTTTTT.

With respect to this clone: The conserved closing phenylalanine or tryptophan is absent in this CDR3, likely reflecting a read error. The DNA is left out, because the CDR3 cannot be placed on it with certainty; the CDR3 is given as TCRdb lists it. The J gene is TRBJ2-7, the V gene TRBV6-2 or TRBV6-3; the D segment call TRBD2 is taken from the table without a DNA check. In germline, CDR1 is MNHEY, CDR2 SVGEGT. A total of 15 residues make up the CDR3, ends included. The CDR3 spells CASSSTFRGKYVYEP.

The chain couples TRBV29-1 to TRBJ2-2, with 9 nucleotides matching TRBD1. The CDR3 is made up of 12 amino acids. The J segment lost 5 bases and the V segment lost 7 bases, leaving 2 bases of the junction unmatched. Germline CDR1 and CDR2: SQVTM and ANQGSEA. CDR3 residues: CSGTGVTGELFF. The CDR3 nucleotides are TGCAGCGGGACAGGGGTGACCGGGGAGCTGTTTTTT.

This clone was found once. V gene TRBV5-1 combines with J gene TRBJ2-3, with a possible D match to TRBD2 (5 bases). CDR3 length: 14 amino acids. The germline gives CDR1 SGHRS, CDR2 YFSETQ. V dropped 4 bases and J dropped 6 bases, with 15 bases sitting between them. The CDR3 region is CASSPLASGDTQYF. Written as DNA, the CDR3 is TGCGCCAGCAGCCCTCTCGCCTCGGGGGATACGCAGTATTTT.

This chain links TRBV6-9 with TRBJ1-6; no clear D gene. The germline V gene encodes CDR1 MNHGY and CDR2 SVAAGI. The V end was cut by 4 bases, the J end by 1 base, with 17 bases between. The CDR3 length is 18 residues. CDR3 nucleotide sequence: TGTGCCAGCAGTTCCGGCCGGCGACACCGTTCCTATAATTCACCCCTCCACTTT. It codes for CASSSGRRHRSYNSPLHF.

This chain connects TRBV7-8 to TRBJ2-1, with 7 positions matching TRBD2. Germline loops: CDR1 SGHVS, CDR2 FQNEAQ. With 5 bases clipped from V and 9 bases from J, the junction kept 19 bases outside the gene matches. This CDR3 contains 17 residues. This chain's CDR3 is CASSPSVAGEFRGEQFF. CDR3 bases: TGTGCCAGCAGCCCAAGCGTGGCGGGAGAGTTTCGCGGTGAGCAGTTCTTC.

V gene TRBV24-1 combines with J gene TRBJ2-2; possibly TRBD2 for D (6 bases). CDR3 length: 18 residues. Looked up from germline, CDR1 is KGHDR and CDR2 is SFDVKD. Trimming left V 6 bases short and J 4 bases short, with 23 bases between. The CDR3 reads CATSRVTGAPRSTGELFF. The DNA for the CDR3 is TGTGCCACCAGTCGGGTTACGGGAGCCCCCCGGAGCACCGGGGAGCTGTTTTTT.

The gene calls are TRBV5-5 and TRBJ2-3; TRBD2 matches at 7 bases. The V and J ends lost 0 bases and 6 bases, in that order; junction bases with no gene match: 7. Looked up from germline, CDR1 is SGHKS and CDR2 is YYEKEE (reference sequence). The length of the CDR3 is 15 residues. CDR3 in amino acids: CASSLVSSGTDTQYF. The CDR3 DNA sequence: TGTGCCAGCAGCTTGGTTTCCAGCGGGACGGATACGCAGTATTTT.

The chain links TRBV28 to TRBJ2-2; D is uncertain. The CDR3 length is 11 residues. V shed 7 bases and J shed 6 bases, with 6 bases lying between them. Germline V CDR1 and CDR2: MDHEN, SYDVKM. The CDR3 coding sequence is TGTGCCAGCACGCGGTCCGGGGAGCTGTTTTTT. This sequence encodes CASTRSGELFF.

This clone was counted between two and nine times. This chain joins TRBV7-6 and TRBJ1-5, with D possibly matching TRBD1 (5 bases). V lost 2 bases to trimming and J lost 0 bases, with 8 bases between them. The CDR3 contains 15 residues. Per germline, CDR1 SGHVS and CDR2 FNYEAQ. This CDR3 reads CASSLSGISNQPQHF. CDR3 in DNA: TGTGCCAGCAGCTTATCAGGGATTAGCAATCAGCCCCAGCATTTT.

The chain links TRBV11-3 to TRBJ2-3, with TRBD2 matching 10 bases. V shed 1 base and J 3 bases; nucleotides not matched to a gene: 4. The CDR3 runs to 16 residues. Germline CDR1 SGHNT, CDR2 YENEEA. CDR3 protein: CASSLVPAGGTDTQYF. Written as DNA, the CDR3 is TGTGCCAGCAGCTTAGTGCCAGCGGGAGGGACAGATACGCAGTATTTT.

The chain is built from TRBV27 and TRBJ2-5; D uncertain. This CDR3 comprises 13 residues. The germline V and J ends were trimmed by 0 bases and 5 bases, with 7 bases remaining between them. The germline V gene has CDR1 MNHEY and CDR2 SMNVEV (reference sequence). The CDR3 loop is CASSLSILETQYF. CDR3 nucleotides: TGTGCCAGCAGTTTATCAATATTGGAGACCCAGTACTTC.